Included here is one TCR beta chain sequence, with context. Its antigen is currently unknown. V was clipped by 4 bases and J by 8 bases, with 20 bases between them. The CDR3 spans 15 residues. Germline loops: CDR1 MDHEN, CDR2 SYDVKM. This table comes from immunoSEQ multiplex PCR, and its TCRdb copy is limited to in-frame clones, with some not included. Of around 150,000 clones listed, about 92% were seen once; the top ten hold roughly 3.5%. The data stem from a study of T cell responses to AZD1222 COVID-19 vaccine. Findings and caveats of the study: Reports say nearly half of spike-specific TCRs go after unmutated variant regions. White British donors predominated, females outnumbered males, and clonal diversity was possibly underestimated. At 160-218 and 743-854, vaccine-associated CD4 TCRs were dominant, and they spanned spike.

Pooled together were second doses at about 4 or about 12 weeks. This material consisted of peripheral blood, taken 28 days after the second AZD1222 dose. This TCR derives from an adult who received the AZD1222 COVID-19 vaccine. The chain couples TRBV28 to TRBJ1-2, with D unclear. As DNA, the CDR3 is TGTGCCAGCAGTTCTCTCTCCGCCCGCCGGAGGGGCTACACCTTC. Translating it yields CASSSLSARRRGYTF.